This is a list of T cell receptor beta chains from one sample in a study of beta chain features in type 1 diabetes. Assay: immunoSEQ multiplex PCR; the TCRdb copy retains only in-frame clones and omits some. The sample includes about 140,000 clones, 9% to 10% of them seen just once. Sequences were obtained from central memory CD4+ T cells from blood. These receptors all come from a woman between 35 and 50 years old in good health. Each CDR3 is given with its conserved first and last residue. D genes are given only for firm matches. A row's size may be missing; if present it is once, few, many or a size class.

V gene,clone size,CDR3 length,D gene,J gene,CDR3 protein,CDR3 DNA
TRBV18,-,14,-,TRBJ2-1,CASSPPSTRNEQFF,TGTGCCAGCTCACCACCGAGTACTCGGAATGAGCAGTTCTTC
TRBV7-2,few,12,-,TRBJ2-3,CASSLDRDTQYF,TGTGCCAGCAGCTTAGATCGGGATACGCAGTATTTT
TRBV6-6,-,13,-,TRBJ1-1,CASRGKRWTEAFF,TGTGCCAGCCGGGGGAAGAGATGGACTGAAGCTTTCTTT
TRBV5-1,many,14,-,TRBJ2-1,CASSLGPNYNEQFF,TGCGCCAGCAGCTTGGGGCCCAACTACAATGAGCAGTTCTTC
TRBV4-2,few,14,-,TRBJ1-1,CASSQETATTEAFF,TGTGCCAGCAGCCAAGAGACAGCAACGACTGAAGCTTTCTTT
TRBV4-1,few,14,-,TRBJ1-1,CASRQYDTDTEAFF,TGCGCCAGCAGACAATATGACACAGACACTGAAGCTTTCTTT
TRBV5-1,few,15,-,TRBJ1-1,CASSLVGEMNTEAFF,TGCGCCAGCAGCTTGGTCGGAGAAATGAACACTGAAGCTTTCTTT
TRBV21-1,-,16,-,TRBJ2-7,CASSKGCGTGGSEQYF,TGTGCCAGCAGCAAAGGATGCGGGACAGGGGGCAGCGAGCAGTACTTC
TRBV7-9,many,15,-,TRBJ1-1,CASSLSEGRDTEAFF,TGTGCCAGCAGCTTATCGGAGGGCCGTGACACTGAAGCTTTCTTT
TRBV4-2,many,13,-,TRBJ2-5,CASSQRREETQYF,TGTGCCAGCAGCCAAAGACGGGAAGAGACCCAGTACTTC
TRBV19,-,14,-,TRBJ2-3,CASSLRESTDTQYF,TGTGCCAGTAGTCTGAGGGAGTCCACAGATACGCAGTATTTT
TRBV6-5,-,13,-,TRBJ2-2,CASNPQGTGELFF,TGTGCCAGCAACCCTCAGGGGACCGGGGAGCTGTTTTTT
TRBV9,-,13,TRBD1,TRBJ1-2,CASSGDRVNGYTF,TGTGCCAGCAGCGGCGACAGGGTAAACGGCTACACCTTC
TRBV20-1,-,11,TRBD1,TRBJ1-2,CSADRGDGYTF,TGCAGTGCCGACAGGGGGGATGGCTACACCTTC
TRBV7-9,few,16,TRBD2,TRBJ2-2,CASSYRGGPNTGELFF,TGTGCCAGCAGCTACCGGGGGGGCCCGAACACCGGGGAGCTGTTTTTT
TRBV18,-,13,-,TRBJ2-7,CASSPRGLEEQYF,TGTGCCAGCTCACCACGCGGCTTGGAGGAGCAGTACTTC
TRBV9,many,15,-,TRBJ2-3,CASSVSSEEADTQYF,TGTGCCAGCAGCGTATCTTCCGAGGAGGCAGATACGCAGTATTTT
TRBV6-1,-,11,-,TRBJ2-3,CASSERDTQYF,TGTGCCAGCAGTGAACGGGATACGCAGTATTTT
TRBV5-1,-,16,TRBD2,TRBJ2-1,CASSWLAGGQNNEQFF,TGCGCCAGCAGCTGGCTAGCGGGGGGCCAGAACAATGAGCAGTTCTTC
TRBV18,-,13,-,TRBJ1-2,CASSETLDYGYTF,TGTGCCAGCTCGGAGACGCTTGACTATGGCTACACCTTC
TRBV27,few,13,-,TRBJ1-2,CASSLSITYGYTF,TGTGCCAGCAGTTTAAGCATTACCTATGGCTACACCTTC
TRBV5-4,-,14,TRBD2,TRBJ2-1,CATSGGSSYNEQFF,TGTGCCACGTCGGGGGGGAGCTCCTACAATGAGCAGTTCTTC
TRBV5-5,-,15,-,TRBJ2-5,CASRTEGLLIETQYF,TGTGCCAGCAGAACCGAGGGACTCTTGATTGAGACCCAGTACTTC
TRBV7-2,few,15,TRBD2,TRBJ2-1,CASSGFTSGAREQFF,TGTGCCAGCAGCGGCTTTACTAGCGGGGCGAGGGAGCAGTTCTTC
TRBV5-4,-,13,-,TRBJ2-1,CASSPQGNNEQFF,TGTGCCAGCAGCCCTCAGGGTAATAATGAGCAGTTCTTC
TRBV7-8,few,13,-,TRBJ1-1,CASSVTVNTEAFF,TGTGCCAGCAGCGTGACAGTGAACACTGAAGCTTTCTTT
TRBV11-3,-,13,-,TRBJ2-5,CASSFDREETQYF,TGTGCCAGCAGCTTCGACAGAGAAGAGACCCAGTACTTC
TRBV10-3,few,14,TRBD1,TRBJ2-3,CAIRPTGSRDTQYF,TGTGCCATCAGGCCGACAGGGAGCAGGGATACGCAGTATTTT
TRBV6-6,-,12,-,TRBJ1-5,CASRGGNQPQHF,TGTGCCAGTCGGGGGGGCAATCAGCCCCAGCATTTT
TRBV20-1,-,11,TRBD1,TRBJ2-7,CSARTGGEQYF,TGCAGTGCGAGAACAGGGGGTGAGCAGTACTTC
TRBV7-9,-,14,-,TRBJ1-4,CASSLGLATEKLFF,TGTGCCAGCAGCCTGGGACTTGCGACCGAAAAACTGTTTTTT
TRBV7-9,few,13,TRBD1,TRBJ1-2,CASSRTGPYGYTF,TGTGCCAGCAGCCGGACAGGACCTTATGGCTACACCTTC
TRBV6-1,few,13,-,TRBJ2-7,CASSQIRGHEQYF,TGTGCCAGCAGCCAGATTCGTGGCCACGAGCAGTACTTC
TRBV29-1,-,10,-,TRBJ1-1,CSVVGTEAFF,TGCAGCGTTGTCGGCACTGAAGCTTTCTTT